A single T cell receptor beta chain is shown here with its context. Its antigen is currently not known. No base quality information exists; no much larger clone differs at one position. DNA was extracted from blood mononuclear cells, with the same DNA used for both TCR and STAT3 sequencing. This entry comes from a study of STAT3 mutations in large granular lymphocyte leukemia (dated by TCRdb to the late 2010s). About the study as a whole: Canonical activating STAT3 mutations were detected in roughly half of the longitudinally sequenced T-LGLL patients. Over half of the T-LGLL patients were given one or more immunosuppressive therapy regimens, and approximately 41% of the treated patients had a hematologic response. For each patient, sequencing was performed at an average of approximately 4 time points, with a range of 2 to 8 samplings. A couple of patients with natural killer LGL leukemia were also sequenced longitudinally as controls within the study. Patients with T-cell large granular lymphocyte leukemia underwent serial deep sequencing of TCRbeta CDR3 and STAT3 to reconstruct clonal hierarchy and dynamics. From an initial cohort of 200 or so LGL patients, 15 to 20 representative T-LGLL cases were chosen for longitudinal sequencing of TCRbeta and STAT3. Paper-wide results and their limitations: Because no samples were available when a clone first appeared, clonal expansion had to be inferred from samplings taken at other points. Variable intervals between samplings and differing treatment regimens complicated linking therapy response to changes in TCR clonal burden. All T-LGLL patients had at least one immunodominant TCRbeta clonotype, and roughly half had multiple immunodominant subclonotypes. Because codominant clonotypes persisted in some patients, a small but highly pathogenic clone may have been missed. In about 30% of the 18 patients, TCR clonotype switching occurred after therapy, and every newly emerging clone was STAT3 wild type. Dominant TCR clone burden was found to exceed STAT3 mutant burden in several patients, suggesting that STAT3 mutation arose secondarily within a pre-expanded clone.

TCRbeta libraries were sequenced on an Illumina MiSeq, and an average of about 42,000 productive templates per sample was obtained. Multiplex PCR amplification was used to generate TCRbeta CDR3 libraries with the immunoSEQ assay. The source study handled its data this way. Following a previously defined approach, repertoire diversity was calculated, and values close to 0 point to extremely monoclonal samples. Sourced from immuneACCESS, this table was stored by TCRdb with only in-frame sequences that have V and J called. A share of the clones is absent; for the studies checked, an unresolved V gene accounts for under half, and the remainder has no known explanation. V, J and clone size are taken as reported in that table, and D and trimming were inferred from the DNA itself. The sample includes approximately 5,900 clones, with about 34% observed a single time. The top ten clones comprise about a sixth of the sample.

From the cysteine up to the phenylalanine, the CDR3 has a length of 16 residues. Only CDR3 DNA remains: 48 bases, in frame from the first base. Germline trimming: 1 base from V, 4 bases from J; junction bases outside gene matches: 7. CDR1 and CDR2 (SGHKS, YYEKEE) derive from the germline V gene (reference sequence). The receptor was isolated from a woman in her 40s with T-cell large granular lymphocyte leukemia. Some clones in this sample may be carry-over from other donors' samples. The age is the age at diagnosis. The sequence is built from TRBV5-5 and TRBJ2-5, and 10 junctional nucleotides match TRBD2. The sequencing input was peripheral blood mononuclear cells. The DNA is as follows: TGTGCCAGCAGCTTGTTCCTAGCGGGGGACCTAGAGACCCAGTACTTC. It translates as CASSLFLAGDLETQYF.